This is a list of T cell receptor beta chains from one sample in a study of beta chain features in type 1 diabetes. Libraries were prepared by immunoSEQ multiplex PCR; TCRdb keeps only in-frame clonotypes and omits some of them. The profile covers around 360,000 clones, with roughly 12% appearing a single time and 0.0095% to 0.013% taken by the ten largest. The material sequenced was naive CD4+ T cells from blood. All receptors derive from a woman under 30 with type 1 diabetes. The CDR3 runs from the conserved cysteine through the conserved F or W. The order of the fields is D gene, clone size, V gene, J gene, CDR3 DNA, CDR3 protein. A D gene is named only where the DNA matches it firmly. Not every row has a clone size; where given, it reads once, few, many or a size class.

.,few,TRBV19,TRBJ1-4,TGTGCCAGTACCCCGGACAACTTCAATGAAAAACTGTTTTTT,CASTPDNFNEKLFF
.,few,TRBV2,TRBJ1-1,TGTGCCAGCAGTCGGGGGAGCACTGAAGCTTTCTTT,CASSRGSTEAFF
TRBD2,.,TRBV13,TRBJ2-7,TGTGCCAGACTAGCGAATAAGTGCGAGCAGTACTTC,CARLANKCEQYF
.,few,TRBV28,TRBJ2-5,TGTGCCAGCCTTGGAGGGGCTTGGGGGGAGACCCAGTACTTC,CASLGGAWGETQYF
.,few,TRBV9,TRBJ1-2,TGTGCCAGCAGCGTAGGAGACAGCTATGGCTACACCTTC,CASSVGDSYGYTF
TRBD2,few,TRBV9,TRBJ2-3,TGTGCCAGCAGCGAGGCCCCGGCGGGCGGGGGACATACGCAGTATTTT,CASSEAPAGGGHTQYF
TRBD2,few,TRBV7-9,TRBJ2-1,TGTGCCAGCAGCTTAGTAGCGGGGGCCTACAATGAGCAGTTCTTC,CASSLVAGAYNEQFF
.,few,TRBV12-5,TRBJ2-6,TGTGCTAGTGGCCAGGGACTTTCCTCTGGGGCCAACGTCCTGACTTTC,CASGQGLSSGANVLTF
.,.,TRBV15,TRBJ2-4,TGTGCCACTCTCGCGATAGCCAAAAACATTCAGTACTTC,CATLAIAKNIQYF
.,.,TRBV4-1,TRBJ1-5,TGCGCCAGCAGCCAAGAGGGAGTAGGGGGAAATCAGCCCCAGCATTTT,CASSQEGVGGNQPQHF
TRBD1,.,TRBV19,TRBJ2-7,TGTGCCAGTAGTAGAACCGGGACAGTCTCCTACGAGCAGTACTTC,CASSRTGTVSYEQYF
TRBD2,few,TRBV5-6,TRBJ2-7,TGTGCCAGCAGCCACCGGACTAGCGGTATGATTCCCGAGCAGTACTTC,CASSHRTSGMIPEQYF
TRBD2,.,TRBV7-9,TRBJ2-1,TGTGCCAGCAGCGCGGGACTAGCGGGGAGCTCCTACAATGAGCAGTTCTTC,CASSAGLAGSSYNEQFF
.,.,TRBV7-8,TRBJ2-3,TGTGCCAGCAGCCCCCCCTATTCGCTCGCGGAAGACACAGATACGCAGTATTTT,CASSPPYSLAEDTDTQYF
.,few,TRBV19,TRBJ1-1,TGTGCCAGTAGTATAGGCCCTCGGACACTTGAAGCTTTCTTT,CASSIGPRTLEAFF
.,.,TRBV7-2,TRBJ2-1,TGTGCCAGCAGTGCTGGGAGCAATAGTCACAATGAGCAGTTCTTC,CASSAGSNSHNEQFF
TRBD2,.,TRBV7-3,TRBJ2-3,TGTGCCAGCAGCTCCCTCCCTGGACTAGTCCAAGATACGCAGTATTTT,CASSSLPGLVQDTQYF
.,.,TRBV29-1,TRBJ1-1,TGCAGCGTAGCTAAACTGATGGACACTGAAGCTTTCTTT,CSVAKLMDTEAFF
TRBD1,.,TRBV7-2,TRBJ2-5,TGTGCCAGCAGCTCTTACCGGGACAGGGGAGAGACCCAGTACTTC,CASSSYRDRGETQYF
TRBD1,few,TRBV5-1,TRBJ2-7,TGCGCCAGCAGCCCCGGGACAGGTTCCTACGAGCAGTACTTC,CASSPGTGSYEQYF
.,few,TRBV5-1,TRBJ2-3,TGCGCCAGCAGCTTGGTGGGAGCTGGAGATACGCAGTATTTT,CASSLVGAGDTQYF
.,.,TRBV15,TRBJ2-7,TGTGCCACCAGCAGAGATCTACCCTACGAGCAGTACTTC,CATSRDLPYEQYF
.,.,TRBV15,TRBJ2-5,TGTGCCACCAGCAGGGACACTTCAGAGACCCAGTACTTC,CATSRDTSETQYF
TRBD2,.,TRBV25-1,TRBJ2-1,TGTGCCAGCAGTTTTCGACTAGCGGCCGGGGAGGGTGAGCAGTTCTTC,CASSFRLAAGEGEQFF
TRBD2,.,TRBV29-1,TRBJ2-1,TGCAGCGTTGAAGGTCGACTAGCGCGGCGTGAGCAGTTCTTC,CSVEGRLARREQFF
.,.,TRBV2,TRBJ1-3,TGTGCCAGCGGGGGCACCTCTGGAAACACCATATATTTT,CASGGTSGNTIYF
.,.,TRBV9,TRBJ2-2,TGTGCCAGCAGAGACAGAACGAACACCGGGGAGCTGTTTTTT,CASRDRTNTGELFF
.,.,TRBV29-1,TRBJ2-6,TGCAGCGTTGAAGCCCCAGCTGGGGCCAACGTCCTGACTTTC,CSVEAPAGANVLTF
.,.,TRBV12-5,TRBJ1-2,TGTGCTAGTGGTTTGGGAGGGAACTATGGCTACACCTTC,CASGLGGNYGYTF
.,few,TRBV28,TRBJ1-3,TGTGCCAGCGCTCCAGGGTTGGGGAGGAACACCATATATTTT,CASAPGLGRNTIYF
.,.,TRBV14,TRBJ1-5,TGTGCCACCACGGATCAGCCCCAGCATTTT,CATTDQPQHF
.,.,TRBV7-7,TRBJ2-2,TGTGCCAGCAGCTTATCGGGTTCAAACACCGGGGAGCTGTTTTTT,CASSLSGSNTGELFF
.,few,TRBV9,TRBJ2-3,TGTGCCAGCAGCGAGGGGCGCCCAGATACGCAGTATTTT,CASSEGRPDTQYF
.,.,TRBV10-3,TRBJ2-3,TGTGACCCGGCAGATACGCAGTATTTT,CDPADTQYF
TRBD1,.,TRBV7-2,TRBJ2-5,TGTGCCAGCAGCTTTACGGACAGGGGCCAGTACTTC,CASSFTDRGQYF
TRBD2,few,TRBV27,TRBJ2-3,TGTGCCAGCAGCCCCATGCGGGGGGCCCAGGCGTATACGCAGTATTTT,CASSPMRGAQAYTQYF
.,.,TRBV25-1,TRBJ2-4,TGTGCCAGCAGTGAAAGCGCAAGCATTCAGTACTTC,CASSESASIQYF
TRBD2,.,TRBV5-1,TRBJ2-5,TGCGCCAGCAGCGTAGGACTAGCGACCCAAGAGACCCAGTACTTC,CASSVGLATQETQYF
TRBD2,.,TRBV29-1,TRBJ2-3,TGCAGCTCTGGGACTAGCGGGAGCACAGATACGCAGTATTTT,CSSGTSGSTDTQYF
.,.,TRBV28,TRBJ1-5,TGTGCCAGCAGATGGAGGGATCTCAGTCAGCCCCAGCATTTT,CASRWRDLSQPQHF
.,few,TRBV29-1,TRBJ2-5,TGCAGCGTAGCCCTCGGAGGGACCCAGTACTTC,CSVALGGTQYF
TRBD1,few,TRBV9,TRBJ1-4,TGTGCCAGCAGCGACGACAGGGAAGGGGGTGAAAAACTGTTTTTT,CASSDDREGGEKLFF
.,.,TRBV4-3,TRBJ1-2,TGCGCCAGCAGCCAAGTATCGGGCAGCGGGGGTGGCTACACCTTC,CASSQVSGSGGGYTF
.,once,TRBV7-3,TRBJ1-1,TGTGCCAGCAGCTTAACGGGGCACCAGAACACTGAAGCTTTCTTT,CASSLTGHQNTEAFF
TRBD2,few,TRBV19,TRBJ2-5,TGTGCCAGTAGTAGGGGACTAGCGGGATCAGGAGAGACCCAGTACTTC,CASSRGLAGSGETQYF